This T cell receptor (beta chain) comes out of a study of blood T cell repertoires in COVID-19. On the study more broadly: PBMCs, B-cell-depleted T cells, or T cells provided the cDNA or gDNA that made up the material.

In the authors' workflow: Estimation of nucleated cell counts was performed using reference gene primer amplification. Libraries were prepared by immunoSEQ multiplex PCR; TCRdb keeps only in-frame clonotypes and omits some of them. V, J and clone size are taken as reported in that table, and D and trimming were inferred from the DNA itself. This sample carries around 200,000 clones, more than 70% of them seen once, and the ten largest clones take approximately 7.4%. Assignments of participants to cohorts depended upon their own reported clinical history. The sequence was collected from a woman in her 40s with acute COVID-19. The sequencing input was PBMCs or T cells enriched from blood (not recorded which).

Here the CDR3 reads CASSLSRGPNSPLHF. CDR3 DNA: TGTGCCAGCAGTTTATCCAGGGGGCCGAATTCACCCCTCCACTTT. This chain connects TRBV27 to TRBJ1-6; 8 positions match TRBD1. CDR3 length: 15 residues. CDR1 is MNHEY, CDR2 SMNVEV, per germline (reference sequence). The V and J ends lost 0 bases and 7 bases, in that order; junction bases with no gene match: 2.